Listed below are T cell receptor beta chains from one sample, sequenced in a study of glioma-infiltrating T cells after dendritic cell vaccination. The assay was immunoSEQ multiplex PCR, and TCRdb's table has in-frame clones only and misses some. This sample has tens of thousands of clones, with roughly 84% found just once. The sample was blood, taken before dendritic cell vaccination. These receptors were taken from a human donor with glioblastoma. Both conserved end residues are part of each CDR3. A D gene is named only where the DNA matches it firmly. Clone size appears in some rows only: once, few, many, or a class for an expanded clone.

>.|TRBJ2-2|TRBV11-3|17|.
CASSSKAGAMAGGELFF
TGTGCCAGCAGTTCCAAGGCGGGGGCGATGGCCGGCGGGGAGCTGTTTTTT
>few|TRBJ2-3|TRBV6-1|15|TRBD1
CAISPGQGYGDTQYF
TGTGCCATCAGTCCGGGACAGGGGTATGGAGATACGCAGTATTTT
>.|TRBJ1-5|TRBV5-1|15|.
CASSQDTGFNQPQHF
TGCGCCAGCAGCCAAGATACAGGGTTTAATCAGCCCCAGCATTTT
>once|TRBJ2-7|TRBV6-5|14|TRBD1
CASSYYDRGDEQYF
TGTGCCAGCAGTTACTATGACAGGGGCGACGAGCAGTACTTC
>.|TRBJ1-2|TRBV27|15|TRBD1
CASSLRHKGAGGYTF
TGTGCCAGCAGTCTCCGCCACAAGGGGGCAGGGGGCTACACCTTC
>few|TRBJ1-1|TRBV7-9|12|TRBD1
CASSLDRADAFF
TGTGCCAGCAGCTTGGACAGGGCGGACGCTTTCTTT
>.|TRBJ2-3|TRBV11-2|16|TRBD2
CASSLLAGVITDTQYF
TGTGCCAGCAGCTTATTAGCGGGGGTGATCACAGATACGCAGTATTTT
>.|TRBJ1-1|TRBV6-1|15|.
CASSDHWAGGTEAFF
TGTGCCAGCAGTGATCACTGGGCGGGGGGCACTGAAGCTTTCTTT
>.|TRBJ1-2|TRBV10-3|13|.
CAAQPSTGYGYTF
TGTGCCGCGCAACCTTCCACGGGCTATGGCTACACCTTC
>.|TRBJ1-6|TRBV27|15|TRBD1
CASSSRGAADSPLHF
TGTGCCAGCAGTTCCAGGGGGGCGGCCGATTCACCCCTCCACTTT
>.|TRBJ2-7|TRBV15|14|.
CATSRVDSLYEQYF
TGTGCCACCAGCAGAGTCGACAGCCTCTACGAGCAGTACTTC
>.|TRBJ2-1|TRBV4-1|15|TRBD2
CASSDPPSGINEQFF
TGCGCCAGCAGCGACCCCCCTAGCGGGATCAATGAGCAGTTCTTC
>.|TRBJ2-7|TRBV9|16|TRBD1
CASSVGGTGGIYEQYF
TGTGCCAGCAGCGTAGGAGGGACAGGGGGCATATACGAGCAGTACTTC
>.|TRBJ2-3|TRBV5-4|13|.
CASSAQGTDTQYF
TGTGCCAGCAGCGCCCAGGGCACAGATACGCAGTATTTT
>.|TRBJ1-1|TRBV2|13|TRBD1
CASTGTANTEAFF
TGTGCCAGCACCGGGACAGCGAACACTGAAGCTTTCTTT
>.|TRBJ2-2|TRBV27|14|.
CASRSGGHTGELFF
TGTGCCAGCAGGTCAGGGGGGCACACCGGGGAGCTGTTTTTT
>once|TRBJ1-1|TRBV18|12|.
CASSTMNTEAFF
TGTGCCAGCTCAACAATGAACACTGAAGCTTTCTTT
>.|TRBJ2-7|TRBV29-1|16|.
CSVLKDGKRSFYEQYF
TGCAGCGTGTTAAAAGACGGGAAGAGATCTTTTTACGAGCAGTACTTC
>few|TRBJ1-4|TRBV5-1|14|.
CASSPDPEREKLFF
TGCGCCAGCAGCCCTGACCCTGAGCGCGAAAAACTGTTTTTT
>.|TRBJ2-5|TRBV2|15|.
CASRNLEAIQETQYF
TGTGCCAGCAGGAACCTAGAAGCGATCCAAGAGACCCAGTACTTC
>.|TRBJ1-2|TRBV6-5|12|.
CASSARGYGYTF
TGTGCCAGCAGCGCCCGGGGCTATGGCTACACCTTC
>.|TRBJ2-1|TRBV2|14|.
CASSDARSYNEQFF
TGTGCCAGCAGCGACGCGAGGTCCTACAATGAGCAGTTCTTC
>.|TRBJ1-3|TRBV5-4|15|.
CASSLRSGLGNTIYF
TGTGCCAGCAGCTTGAGATCGGGGTTAGGAAACACCATATATTTT
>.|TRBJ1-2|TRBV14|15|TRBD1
CASSRRQGEYYGYTF
TGTGCCAGCAGCCGGCGACAGGGGGAGTACTATGGCTACACCTTC
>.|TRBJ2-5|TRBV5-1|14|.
CASSVRLVQETQYF
TGCGCCAGCAGCGTCCGTTTAGTACAAGAGACCCAGTACTTC
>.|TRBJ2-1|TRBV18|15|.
CASSPGLSSYNEQFF
TGTGCCAGCTCTCCGGGACTCAGCTCCTACAATGAGCAGTTCTTC
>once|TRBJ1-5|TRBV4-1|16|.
CASSQDLSGTNQPQHF
TGCGCCAGCAGCCAAGATCTTTCAGGGACAAATCAGCCCCAGCATTTT
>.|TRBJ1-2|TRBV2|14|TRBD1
CASSQQGAGLPYTF
TGTGCCAGCAGTCAACAGGGGGCAGGGTTACCCTACACCTTC
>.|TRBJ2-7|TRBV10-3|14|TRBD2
CAISESAGGPEQYF
TGTGCCATCAGTGAGTCGGCGGGGGGCCCCGAGCAGTACTTC
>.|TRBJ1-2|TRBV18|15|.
CASSPAGAGDGGYTF
TGTGCCAGCTCACCTGCGGGGGCAGGTGACGGTGGCTACACCTTC
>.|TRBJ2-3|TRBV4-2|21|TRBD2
CASSQDSNQRGGRGSTDTQYF
TGTGCCAGCAGCCAAGATAGTAACCAGCGGGGGGGCCGAGGGAGCACAGATACGCAGTATTTT
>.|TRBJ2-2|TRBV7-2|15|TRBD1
CASSSRQGNTGELFF
TGTGCCAGCAGCTCAAGACAGGGGAACACCGGGGAGCTGTTTTTT
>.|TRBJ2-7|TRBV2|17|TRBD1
CASSEKRYPGQGNEQYF
TGTGCCAGCAGTGAAAAGAGGTACCCGGGACAGGGAAACGAGCAGTACTTC
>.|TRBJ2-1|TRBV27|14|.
CASAEGVAYNEQFF
TGTGCCAGCGCTGAGGGAGTCGCATACAATGAGCAGTTCTTC
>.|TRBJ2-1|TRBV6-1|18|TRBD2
CASSEGRGTSVSYNEQFF
TGTGCCAGCAGTGAAGGAAGGGGGACTAGCGTCTCCTACAATGAGCAGTTCTTC
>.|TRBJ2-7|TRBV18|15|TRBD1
CASSPPGQGPHEQYF
TGTGCCAGCTCACCACCGGGACAGGGGCCCCACGAGCAGTACTTC
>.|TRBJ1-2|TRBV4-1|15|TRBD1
CASSQERQGAGGYTF
TGCGCCAGCAGCCAAGAGAGGCAGGGGGCGGGAGGCTACACCTTC
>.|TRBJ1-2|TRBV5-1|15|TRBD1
CASSLAGQSYYGYTF
TGCGCCAGCAGCTTGGCGGGACAGAGTTACTATGGCTACACCTTC
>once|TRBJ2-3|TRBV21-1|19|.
CASSKGAGGIEIRTDTQYF
TGTGCCAGCAGCAAAGGAGCGGGGGGTATAGAAATCCGCACAGATACGCAGTATTTT
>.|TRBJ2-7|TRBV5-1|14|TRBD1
CASSLPTGVDEQYF
TGCGCCAGCAGCTTGCCTACAGGGGTCGACGAGCAGTACTTC
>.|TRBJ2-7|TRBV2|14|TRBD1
CASMGTGGRYEQYF
TGTGCCAGCATGGGGACAGGGGGCAGGTACGAGCAGTACTTC
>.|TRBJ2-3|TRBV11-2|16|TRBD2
CASSLEWPSGTDTQYF
TGTGCCAGCAGCTTAGAGTGGCCTAGCGGAACAGATACGCAGTATTTT
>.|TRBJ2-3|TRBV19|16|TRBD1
CASGPTTGGLGNTQYF
TGTGCCAGTGGCCCGACTACAGGGGGCCTTGGAAATACGCAGTATTTT
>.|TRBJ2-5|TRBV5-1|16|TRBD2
CASSPTSGRGKETQYF
TGCGCCAGCAGCCCTACTAGCGGGAGGGGGAAAGAGACCCAGTACTTC
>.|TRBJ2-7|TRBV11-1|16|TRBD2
CASSDESGASSYEQYF
TGTGCCAGCAGCGACGAAAGCGGGGCAAGCTCCTACGAGCAGTACTTC
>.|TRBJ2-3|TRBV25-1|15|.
CASGGRGAITDTQYF
TGTGCCAGCGGGGGCCGGGGGGCCATCACAGATACGCAGTATTTT
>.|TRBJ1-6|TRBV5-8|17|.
CASSFGFGTGGGSPLHF
TGTGCCAGCAGCTTCGGGTTTGGAACGGGGGGCGGTTCACCCCTCCACTTT
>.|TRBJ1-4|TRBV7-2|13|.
CASSSATNEKLFF
TGTGCCAGCAGCTCCGCAACTAATGAAAAACTGTTTTTT
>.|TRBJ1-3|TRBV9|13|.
CASSVEGRGKENF
TGTGCCAGCAGCGTAGAAGGGAGGGGAAAGGAGAATTTT